The 31 T cell receptor beta chains listed next were all sequenced from one sample in a study of shared clonotypes between healthy human individuals. The method was immunoSEQ multiplex PCR; TCRdb's version includes in-frame clones alone and lacks a portion of them. The sample contains roughly 2 million clones, around 95% of which appear only once. Sequencing was done on a sample of naive CD4+ T cells sorted from blood. Specified subset: CD45RA+ positively selected. These receptor sequences come from a man aged 18 to 35 in good health.

Only a few counts were recorded for this clone. This chain joins TRBV5-6 and TRBJ1-5; D gene ambiguous. The germline V gene encodes CDR1 SGHDT and CDR2 YYEEEE. The CDR3 covers 15 residues. V lost 3 bases and J 0 bases, leaving 10 bases between the germline ends. In DNA form, the CDR3 reads TGTGCCAGCAGCTCATCGACGGTTAGCAATCAGCCCCAGCATTTT. This codes for CASSSSTVSNQPQHF.

The chain employs TRBV11-2 and TRBJ1-6; D is ambiguous. V was clipped by 5 bases and J by 10 bases, with 18 bases between them. The CDR3 consists of 15 residues. CDR1 is SGHAT and CDR2 is FQNNGV in the germline V gene. The CDR3 nucleotides read TGTGCCAGCAGCCTCCGGGTCGGCGGGTACTCACCCCTCCACTTT. Its translation: CASSLRVGGYSPLHF.

The J gene is TRBJ1-6, the V gene TRBV5-1; D unresolved. Germline lookup yields CDR1 SGHRS and CDR2 YFSETQ. The CDR3 totals 13 residues. Trimming stripped 3 bases from V and 7 bases from J, with 8 bases between. The CDR3 DNA reads as TGCGCCAGCAGCTCCCGCCCGAATTCACCCCTCCACTTT. It is translated as CASSSRPNSPLHF.

This chain links TRBV5-1 with TRBJ2-4; a weak D match, TRBD1 (7 bases). The germline V and J ends were trimmed by 2 bases and 3 bases, with 12 bases remaining between them. Germline-derived CDR1 and CDR2 are SGHRS and YFSETQ. The CDR3 runs 15 residues. The CDR3 DNA is TGCGCCAGCAGCTTATACAGGGGAGGCAAAAACATTCAGTACTTC. Protein sequence: CASSLYRGGKNIQYF.

The rearrangement joins TRBV19 to TRBJ2-5; D remains unclear. V was cut by 5 bases and J by 2 bases, with 15 bases left in between. Germline lookup yields CDR1 LNHDA and CDR2 SQIVND (reference sequence). This CDR3 contains 15 residues. The chain's CDR3 is CASSPCSWAQETQYF. The CDR3 nucleotides read TGTGCCAGTAGTCCCTGCAGCTGGGCACAAGAGACCCAGTACTTC.

The chain uses TRBV11-2 and TRBJ2-2; D not certain. V lost 0 bases and J lost 9, with 8 bases in between. Germline V lookup: CDR1 SGHAT, CDR2 FQNNGV. The CDR3 length is 13 residues. CDR3 nucleotide sequence: TGTGCCAGCAGCTTAGAACCCGGGCGGGAGCTGTTTTTT. It is translated as CASSLEPGRELFF.

The chain combines TRBV7-2 with TRBJ1-2; D not resolved. The CDR3 consists of 13 residues. From germline, CDR1 is SGHTA and CDR2 FQGNSA. V was shortened by 5 bases and J by 7 bases, with 14 bases between the two germline ends. This CDR3 is CASSQIGSTGYTF. In DNA form, the CDR3 reads TGTGCCAGCAGCCAAATAGGCTCAACTGGCTACACCTTC.

The chain carries TRBV25-1 and TRBJ1-5; 8 bases fit TRBD1. The J segment lost 2 bases and the V segment lost 4 bases, leaving 4 bases of the junction unmatched. CDR1 and CDR2 (germline): MGHDK, SYGVNS. The CDR3 consists of 15 residues. For the CDR3, the DNA is TGTGCCAGCAGTGGGACAGGGTTCGGCAATCAGCCCCAGCATTTT. Its translation is CASSGTGFGNQPQHF.

The chain uses TRBV7-2 and TRBJ2-3; tentative D call: TRBD2 (5 bases). Between the trimmed V and J ends, which lost 2 bases and 6 bases, there was a span of 15 bases. The CDR3 runs 15 residues. CDR1 is SGHTA and CDR2 is FQGNSA in the germline V gene. The CDR3 coding sequence is TGTGCCAGCAGCTTAACAAGGCCGTCGGGGGATACGCAGTATTTT. The encoded protein is CASSLTRPSGDTQYF. The variable domain in full, completed from reference TRBV7-2 and TRBJ2-3, reads GAGVSQSPSNKVTEKGKDVELRCDPISGHTALYWYRQSLGQGLEFLIYFQGNSAPDKSGLPSDRFSAERTGGSVSTLTIQRTQQEDSAVYLCASSLTRPSGDTQYFGPGTRLTVL.

The chain has TRBV4-3 and TRBJ1-2, with TRBD1 matching 7 bases. CDR1 is LGHNA, CDR2 YSLEER, per germline. With 0 bases clipped from V and 8 bases from J, the junction kept 6 bases outside the gene matches. The CDR3 is 14 amino acids. CDR3 sequence: CASSQEGGSTGYTF. CDR3 DNA sequence: TGCGCCAGCAGCCAAGAAGGGGGCTCCACCGGCTACACCTTC.

V usage is TRBV19 and J usage is TRBJ1-5; TRBD1 might be the D (5 bases). In germline, CDR1 is LNHDA, CDR2 SQIVND (reference sequence). V was pared by 5 bases and J by 3 bases, with 14 bases between. This CDR3 spans 15 amino acids. The DNA for the CDR3 is TGTGCCAGTAGTTCCCGGGACGGATACAATCAGCCCCAGCATTTT. Translation gives CASSSRDGYNQPQHF.

Points on this clone: The sample has other DNA sequences that encode this CDR3 too. The CDR3 sequence is CASSLQGGTDTQYF. DNA of the CDR3: TGTGCCAGCAGCTTACAGGGGGGCACAGATACGCAGTATTTT. The rearrangement links TRBV5-6 to TRBJ2-3, with TRBD1 identical over 8 bases. The germline CDR1 and CDR2 sequences are SGHDT and YYEEEE. The trim removed 2 bases at V and 1 base at J, leaving 0 bases unmatched. This CDR3 contains 14 residues.

The rearrangement joins TRBV7-8 to TRBJ2-7, with 9 positions matching TRBD2. The junction had 4 bases not matched to a gene; V was cut back by 1 base and J by 3 bases. This CDR3 is built from 15 residues. Germline lookup yields CDR1 SGHVS and CDR2 FQNEAQ. CDR3 sequence (DNA): TGTGCCAGCAGCTTAGAACTAGCGGGTTTCTACGAGCAGTACTTC. It encodes CASSLELAGFYEQYF. The whole variable domain, remainder taken from reference TRBV7-8 and TRBJ2-7, is GAGVSQSPRYKVAKRGQDVALRCDPISGHVSLFWYQQALGQGPEFLTYFQNEAQLDKSGLPSDRFFAERPEGSVSTLKIQRTQQEDSAVYLCASSLELAGFYEQYFGPGTRLTVT.

V and J are TRBV9 and TRBJ2-1; D is ambiguous. CDR1 is SGDLS and CDR2 is YYNGEE in the germline V gene. V lost 0 bases to trimming and J lost 10 bases, with 11 bases between them. The length of the CDR3 is 13 residues. In nucleotides, the CDR3 is TGTGCCAGCAGCGTAGTAGGGATAAGCGAGCAGTTCTTC. Translated, it gives CASSVVGISEQFF.

The chain links TRBV5-6 to TRBJ1-4, with D tentatively TRBD1 (5 bases). CDR1 and CDR2 from the germline V gene are SGHDT and YYEEEE. This CDR3 has 16 residues. The ends were cut back, 2 bases at V and 5 bases at J, with 16 bases in the middle. CDR3 loop: CASSFGRTPKNEKLFF. The CDR3 DNA is TGTGCCAGCAGCTTTGGACGGACACCTAAGAATGAAAAACTGTTTTTT.

This chain connects TRBV18 to TRBJ1-2, with D maybe TRBD1 (5 bases). The CDR3 consists of 14 residues. Trimming pared 4 bases from V and 7 bases from J, leaving 16 bases between. CDR1 is KGHSH and CDR2 is LQKENI in the germline V gene. CDR3 nucleotides: TGTGCCAGCTCACAGCTGCATGAAGGGGTTGGCTACACCTTC. Amino acid sequence: CASSQLHEGVGYTF.

The gene calls are TRBV2 and TRBJ2-3; D possibly matches TRBD1 or TRBD2 (6 bases each). The V gene lost 7 bases and the J gene lost 4 bases, with 18 bases spanning the gap. The CDR3 sequence is 15 residues long. CDR1 and CDR2 (germline): SNHLY, FYNNEI. The CDR3, as DNA: TGTGCCAGCAACCCAAGGGGGGAGAGGCCAGATACGCAGTATTTT. Translation: CASNPRGERPDTQYF.

V gene TRBV11-2 combines with J gene TRBJ2-1; TRBD1 aligns across 7 bases. The V segment lost 3 bases and the J segment 0 bases; nucleotides outside the gene matches: 11. Germline V gene lookup returns CDR1 SGHAT and CDR2 FQNNGV. This CDR3 has 18 residues. CDR3 coding DNA: TGTGCCAGCAGCTTCTGGCTTCGTAGGGACAGCTCCTACAATGAGCAGTTCTTC. It codes for CASSFWLRRDSSYNEQFF. Supplemented by reference TRBV11-2 and TRBJ2-1, the full variable domain reads EAGVAQSPRYKIIEKRQSVAFWCNPISGHATLYWYQQILGQGPKLLIQFQNNGVVDDSQLPKDRFSAERLKGVDSTLKIQPAKLEDSAVYLCASSFWLRRDSSYNEQFFGPGTRLTVL.

The V call is TRBV10-2, the J call TRBJ2-3; 9 bases are shared with TRBD1. The germline CDR1 and CDR2 sequences are WSHSY and SAAADI. There are 15 residues in the CDR3. V lost 7 bases to trimming and J lost 4 bases; unmatched junction nucleotides: 9. The CDR3 loop is CASTPGQGMADTQYF. DNA of the CDR3: TGCGCCAGCACACCGGGACAGGGCATGGCAGATACGCAGTATTTT.

This sequence joins TRBV30 and TRBJ1-2; the D is unclear. The germline V and J ends were trimmed by 2 bases and 3 bases, with 7 bases remaining between them. The CDR3 spans 12 residues. Germline values: CDR1 GTSNPN, CDR2 SVGIG (reference sequence). In DNA form, the CDR3 reads TGTGCCTGGAGTAGCCAGCACTATGGCTACACCTTC. Its translation: CAWSSQHYGYTF.

Of note for this clone: The same CDR3 can be traced to other DNA sequences in this sample. The chain recombines TRBV7-9 with TRBJ1-3, with 7 positions matching TRBD1. Germline CDR1 reads SEHNR; CDR2 reads FQNEAQ (reference sequence). V lost 5 bases and J lost 4; bases outside the gene matches: 5. The CDR3 totals 14 residues. In DNA form, the CDR3 reads TGTGCCAGCAGCCAAACAGGGGTCGGAAACACCATATATTTT. This gives the protein CASSQTGVGNTIYF.

This clone was detected only once. J is TRBJ2-3 and V is TRBV2, with D maybe TRBD2 (5 bases). V dropped 4 bases and J dropped 0 bases, with 11 bases sitting between them. The V gene's germline CDR1 is SNHLY and CDR2 FYNNEI. There are 15 residues in the CDR3. CDR3 amino acids: CASSVSPGSTDTQYF. DNA for the CDR3: TGTGCCAGCAGTGTCAGTCCGGGGAGCACAGATACGCAGTATTTT.

This sequence joins TRBV5-1 and TRBJ1-4; weak D call: TRBD1 (6 bases). From germline, CDR1 is SGHRS and CDR2 YFSETQ. V was cut by 4 bases and J by 8 bases, with 9 bases left in between. This CDR3 has 12 residues. The CDR3 DNA is TGCGCCAGCAGCAGCGGACAGGAAAAACTGTTTTTT. Amino acids: CASSSGQEKLFF.

J is TRBJ2-1 and V is TRBV6-5, with TRBD2 matching 7 bases. Trimming removed 2 bases from V and 8 bases from J; junction bases left unmatched: 12. CDR3 size: 16 residues. Germline loops: CDR1 MNHEY, CDR2 SVGAGI. The CDR3 loop reads CASSYVGGVKLYEQFF. For the CDR3, the DNA is TGTGCCAGCAGTTACGTGGGGGGGGTAAAACTCTATGAGCAGTTCTTC.

The rearrangement links TRBV6-1 to TRBJ2-3; TRBD2 aligns across 14 bases. Trimming cost V 2 bases and J 0 bases; bases outside gene matches: 4. This CDR3 comprises 18 residues. Germline values: CDR1 MNHNS, CDR2 SASEGT. CDR3 sequence: CASSERGLAGVSTDTQYF. The DNA for the CDR3 is TGTGCCAGCAGTGAAAGGGGACTAGCGGGGGTTAGCACAGATACGCAGTATTTT.

The rearrangement uses TRBV7-9 and TRBJ2-1; tentative D call: TRBD1 (5 bases). The ends were cut back, 8 bases at V and 8 bases at J, with 10 bases in the middle. The germline V gene has CDR1 SEHNR and CDR2 FQNEAQ (reference sequence). This CDR3 region has 11 residues. The DNA for the CDR3 is TGTGCCAGCGGAAGGGGTTATGAGCAGTTCTTC. It encodes CASGRGYEQFF. The variable domain in full, completed from reference TRBV7-9 and TRBJ2-1, reads DTGVSQNPRHKITKRGQNVTFRCDPISEHNRLYWYRQTLGQGPEFLTYFQNEAQLEKSRLLSDRFSAERPKGSFSTLEIQRTEQGDSAMYLCASGRGYEQFFGPGTRLTVL.

CDR3 sequence (DNA): TGTGCCAGCAGTGAATGTCCCCGGGGGGCGTGCGGCTACACCTTC. It codes for CASSECPRGACGYTF. The gene calls are TRBV25-1 and TRBJ1-2, with a weak D call TRBD1 (6 bases). The V gene lost 1 base and the J gene lost 8 bases, with 17 bases spanning the gap. This CDR3 region has 15 residues. From germline, CDR1 is MGHDK and CDR2 SYGVNS.

The V gene is TRBV2, the J gene TRBJ1-2, with a possible D match to TRBD1 (5 bases). The ends were cut back, 1 base at V and 4 bases at J, with 16 bases in the middle. From germline, CDR1 is SNHLY and CDR2 FYNNEI. The CDR3 runs to 16 residues. CDR3 DNA: TGTGCCAGCAGTGAAGTTGGGACCGCTGCGGGCTATGGCTACACCTTC. Translation: CASSEVGTAAGYGYTF. Supplemented by reference TRBV2 and TRBJ1-2, the full variable domain reads EPEVTQTPSHQVTQMGQEVILRCVPISNHLYFYWYRQILGQKVEFLVSFYNNEISEKSEIFDDQFSVERPDGSNFTLKIRSTKLEDSAMYFCASSEVGTAAGYGYTFGSGTRLTVV.

This clone was found once. The rearrangement uses TRBV27 and TRBJ1-6; D unclear. V was pared by 4 bases and J by 4 bases, with 11 bases between. Looked up from germline, CDR1 is MNHEY and CDR2 is SMNVEV (reference sequence). The CDR3 runs 15 residues. The CDR3 bases are TGTGCCAGCAGTTCCTGGTCACAGTATAATTCACCCCTCCACTTT. Its translation: CASSSWSQYNSPLHF.

The chain combines TRBV6-5 with TRBJ2-1; 7 bases agree with TRBD2. CDR1 and CDR2 (germline): MNHEY, SVGAGI. Trimming at V came to 4 bases and at J to 5 bases, leaving 11 bases not matched to a gene. This CDR3 region has 16 residues. CDR3 nucleotide sequence: TGTGCCAGCAGTTTCGCCGCCGGGACTAAAAACAATGAGCAGTTCTTC. Translated: CASSFAAGTKNNEQFF.

The rearrangement joins TRBV4-1 to TRBJ1-4, with D possibly being TRBD1 (5 bases). CDR3 length: 16 residues. V was pared by 0 bases and J by 8 bases, with 16 bases between. The V gene's germline CDR1 is MGHRA and CDR2 YSYEKL. CDR3 region: CASSQDLAGRKEKLFF. The DNA of the CDR3 is TGCGCCAGCAGCCAAGATCTGGCAGGGCGAAAGGAAAAACTGTTTTTT.